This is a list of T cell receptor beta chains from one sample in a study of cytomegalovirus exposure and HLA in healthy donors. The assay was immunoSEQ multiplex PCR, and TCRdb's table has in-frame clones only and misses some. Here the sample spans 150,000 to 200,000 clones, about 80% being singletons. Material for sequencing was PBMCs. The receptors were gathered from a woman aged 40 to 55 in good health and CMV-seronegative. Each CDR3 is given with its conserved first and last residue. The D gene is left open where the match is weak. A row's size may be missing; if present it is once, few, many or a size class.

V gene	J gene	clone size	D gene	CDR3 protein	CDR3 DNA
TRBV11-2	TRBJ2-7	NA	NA	CASSLGGSYEQYF	TGTGCCAGCAGCTTAGGCGGCTCCTACGAGCAGTACTTC
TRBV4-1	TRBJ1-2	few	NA	CASRSRGRGYTF	TGCGCCAGCAGGTCGCGTGGGCGAGGCTACACCTTC
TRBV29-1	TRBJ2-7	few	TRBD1	CSVRTGGVYEQYF	TGCAGCGTAAGGACAGGTGGAGTTTACGAGCAGTACTTC
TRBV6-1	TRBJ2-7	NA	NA	CASSANAYEQYF	TGTGCCAGCAGCGCTAATGCCTACGAGCAGTACTTC
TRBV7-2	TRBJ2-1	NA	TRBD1	CASSGQGAVREQFF	TGTGCCAGCAGCGGACAGGGGGCGGTTCGAGAGCAGTTCTTC
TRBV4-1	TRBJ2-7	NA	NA	CASSQEAGEQYF	TGCGCCAGCAGCCAAGAGGCAGGGGAGCAGTACTTC
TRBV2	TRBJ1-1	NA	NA	CASSEIPLNTEAFF	TGTGCCAGCAGTGAAATCCCATTGAACACTGAAGCTTTCTTT
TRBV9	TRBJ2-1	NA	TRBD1	CASSVRGDRGRNEQFF	TGTGCCAGCAGCGTAAGGGGGGACAGGGGGCGAAATGAGCAGTTCTTC
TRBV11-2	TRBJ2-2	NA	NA	CASSLVIGNTGELFF	TGTGCCAGCAGCTTAGTGATCGGGAACACCGGGGAGCTGTTTTTT
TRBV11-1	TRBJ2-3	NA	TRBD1	CASTLGGLFEDTQYF	TGTGCCAGCACCCTAGGGGGCCTTTTTGAGGATACGCAGTATTTT
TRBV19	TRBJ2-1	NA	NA	CASSTQQTSEQFF	TGTGCCAGTAGTACCCAACAGACTAGTGAGCAGTTCTTC
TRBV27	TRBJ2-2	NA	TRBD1	CASSLSWTGNTGELFF	TGTGCCAGCAGTTTATCTTGGACAGGGAACACCGGGGAGCTGTTTTTT
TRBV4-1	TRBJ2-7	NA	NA	CASSQDNSFGGYEQYF	TGCGCCAGCAGCCAAGATAATAGCTTCGGGGGCTACGAGCAGTACTTC
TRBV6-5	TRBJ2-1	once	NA	CASRAGTFVPNEQFF	TGTGCCAGCAGGGCTGGGACTTTTGTTCCCAATGAGCAGTTCTTC
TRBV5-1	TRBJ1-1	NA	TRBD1	CASSLLTGALNTEAFF	TGCGCCAGCAGCCTCCTGACAGGGGCCCTGAACACTGAAGCTTTCTTT
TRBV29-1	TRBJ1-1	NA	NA	CSVSTTVNTEAFF	TGCAGCGTGTCCACGACAGTGAACACTGAAGCTTTCTTT
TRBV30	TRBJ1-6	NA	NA	CAWNRQNNSPLHF	TGTGCCTGGAATCGTCAGAATAATTCACCCCTCCACTTT
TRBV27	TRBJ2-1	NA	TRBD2	CASSPSEDSGINEQFF	TGTGCCAGCAGTCCCTCCGAGGATAGCGGGATAAATGAGCAGTTCTTC
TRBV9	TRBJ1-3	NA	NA	CASSVGASIAGNTIYF	TGTGCCAGCAGCGTAGGGGCGAGTATTGCGGGAAACACCATATATTTT
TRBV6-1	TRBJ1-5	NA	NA	CASSVKSAENQPQHF	TGTGCCAGCAGTGTCAAAAGTGCGGAGAATCAGCCCCAGCATTTT
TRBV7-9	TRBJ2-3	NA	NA	CSSGIGQGLPDTQYF	TGTTCCAGCGGGATAGGACAGGGCCTCCCAGATACGCAGTATTTT
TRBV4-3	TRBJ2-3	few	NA	CASSLEGPSTDTQYF	TGCGCCAGCAGCTTAGAGGGTCCGAGCACAGATACGCAGTATTTT
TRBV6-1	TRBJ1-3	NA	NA	CASTSGNTIYF	TGTGCCAGCACATCTGGAAACACCATATATTTT
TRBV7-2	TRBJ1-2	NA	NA	CASSLRDPGEDGYTF	TGTGCCAGCAGCTTAAGGGACCCCGGGGAGGATGGCTACACCTTC
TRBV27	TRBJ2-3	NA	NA	CASRPQGPSTDTQYF	TGTGCCAGCAGACCCCAGGGTCCTAGCACAGATACGCAGTATTTT
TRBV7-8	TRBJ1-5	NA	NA	CASSLWAGFNQPQHF	TGTGCCAGCAGCTTATGGGCGGGGTTCAATCAGCCCCAGCATTTT
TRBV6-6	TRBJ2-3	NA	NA	CASSYVAQGGNTQYF	TGTGCCAGCAGTTACGTTGCCCAAGGAGGGAATACGCAGTATTTT
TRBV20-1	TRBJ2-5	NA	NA	CSAAEETQYF	TGCAGTGCTGCAGAAGAGACCCAGTACTTC
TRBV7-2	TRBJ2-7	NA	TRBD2	CASSPTSGGAGEQYF	TGTGCCAGCAGCCCCACTAGCGGGGGGGCTGGCGAGCAGTACTTC
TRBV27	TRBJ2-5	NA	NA	CASSFGLGEEAQYF	TGTGCCAGCAGTTTTGGGCTCGGAGAGGAGGCCCAGTACTTC
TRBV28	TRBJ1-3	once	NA	CASSTRHLSGNTIYF	TGTGCCAGCAGCACGAGACACCTCTCTGGAAACACCATATATTTT
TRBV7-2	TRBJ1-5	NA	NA	CASSLAAIPSNQPQHF	TGTGCCAGCAGCTTAGCGGCAATCCCGAGCAATCAGCCCCAGCATTTT
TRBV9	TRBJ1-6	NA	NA	CASTTGLSDSPLHF	TGTGCCAGCACTACAGGGTTGAGTGATTCACCCCTCCACTTT
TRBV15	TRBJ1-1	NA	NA	CATSRPQGGTEAFF	TGTGCCACCAGCAGGCCTCAGGGTGGCACTGAAGCTTTCTTT
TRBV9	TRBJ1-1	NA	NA	CASSKGGNMNTEAFF	TGTGCCAGCAGCAAAGGAGGTAACATGAACACTGAAGCTTTCTTT
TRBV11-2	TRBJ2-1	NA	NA	CASSSLNEQFF	TGTGCCAGCAGCTCTTTAAATGAGCAGTTCTTC
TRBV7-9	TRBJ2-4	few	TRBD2	CASSPRTSGNSQYF	TGTGCCAGCAGCCCCCGGACTAGCGGAAACAGTCAGTACTTC
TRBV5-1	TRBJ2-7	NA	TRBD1	CASSLGQGAYEQYF	TGCGCCAGCAGCTTGGGACAGGGGGCCTACGAGCAGTACTTC
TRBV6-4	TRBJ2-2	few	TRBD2	CASSPSGETGELFF	TGTGCCAGCAGTCCTAGCGGGGAGACCGGGGAGCTGTTTTTT
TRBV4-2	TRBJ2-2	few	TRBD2	CASSQDLGSGGAIGELFF	TGTGCCAGCAGCCAAGACTTGGGTAGCGGGGGGGCTATCGGGGAGCTGTTTTTT
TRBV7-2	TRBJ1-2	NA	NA	CASSRGTNYGYTF	TGTGCCAGCAGCCGAGGGACTAACTATGGCTACACCTTC
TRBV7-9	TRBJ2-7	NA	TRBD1	CASSTHRGPYEQYF	TGTGCCAGCAGCACGCACAGGGGGCCCTACGAGCAGTACTTC
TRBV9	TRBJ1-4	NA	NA	CASQGGDEKLFF	TGTGCCAGCCAAGGGGGGGATGAAAAACTGTTTTTT
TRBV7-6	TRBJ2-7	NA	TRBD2	CASSLESPSGLLREQYF	TGTGCCAGCAGCTTAGAATCGCCTAGCGGGTTGCTTCGCGAGCAGTACTTC
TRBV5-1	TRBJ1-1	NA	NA	CASSLDPRGKGTEAFF	TGCGCCAGCAGCTTGGACCCCAGGGGTAAAGGAACTGAAGCTTTCTTT
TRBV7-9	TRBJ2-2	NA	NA	CASSPTGNTGELFF	TGTGCCAGCAGCCCAACAGGCAACACCGGGGAGCTGTTTTTT